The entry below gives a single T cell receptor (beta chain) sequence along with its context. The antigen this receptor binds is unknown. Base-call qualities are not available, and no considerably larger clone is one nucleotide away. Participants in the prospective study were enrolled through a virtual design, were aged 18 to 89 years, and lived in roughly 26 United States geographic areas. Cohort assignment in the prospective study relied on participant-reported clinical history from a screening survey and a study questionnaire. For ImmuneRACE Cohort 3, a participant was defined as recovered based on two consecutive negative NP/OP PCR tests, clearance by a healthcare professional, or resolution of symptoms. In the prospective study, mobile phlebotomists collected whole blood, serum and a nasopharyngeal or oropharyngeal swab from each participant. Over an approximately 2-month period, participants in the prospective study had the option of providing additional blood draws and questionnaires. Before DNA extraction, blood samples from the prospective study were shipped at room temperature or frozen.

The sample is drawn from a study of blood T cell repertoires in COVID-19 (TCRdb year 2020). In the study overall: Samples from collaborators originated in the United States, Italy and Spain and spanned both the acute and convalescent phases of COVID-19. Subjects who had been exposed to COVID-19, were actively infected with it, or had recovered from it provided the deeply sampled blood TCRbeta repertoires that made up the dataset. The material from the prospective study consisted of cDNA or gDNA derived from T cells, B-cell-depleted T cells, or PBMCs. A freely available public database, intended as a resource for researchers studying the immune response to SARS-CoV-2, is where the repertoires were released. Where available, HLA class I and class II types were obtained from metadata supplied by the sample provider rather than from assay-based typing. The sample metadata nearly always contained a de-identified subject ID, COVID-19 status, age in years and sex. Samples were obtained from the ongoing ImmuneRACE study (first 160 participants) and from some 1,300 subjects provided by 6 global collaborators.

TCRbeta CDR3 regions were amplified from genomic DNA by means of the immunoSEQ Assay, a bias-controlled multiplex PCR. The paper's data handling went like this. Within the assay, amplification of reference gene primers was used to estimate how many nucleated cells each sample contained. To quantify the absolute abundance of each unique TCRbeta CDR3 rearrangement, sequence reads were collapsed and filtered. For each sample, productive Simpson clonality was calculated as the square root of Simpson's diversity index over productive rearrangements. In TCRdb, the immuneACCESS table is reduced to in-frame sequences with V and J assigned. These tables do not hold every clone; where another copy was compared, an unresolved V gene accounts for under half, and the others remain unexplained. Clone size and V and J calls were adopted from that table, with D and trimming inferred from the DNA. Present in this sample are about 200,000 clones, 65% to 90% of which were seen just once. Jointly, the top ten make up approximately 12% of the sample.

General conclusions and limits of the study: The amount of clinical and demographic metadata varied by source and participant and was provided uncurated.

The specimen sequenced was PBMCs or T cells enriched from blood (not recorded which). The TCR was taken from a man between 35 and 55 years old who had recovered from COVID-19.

The CDR3 amino acid sequence is: CASSLPPAVQETQYF. The DNA sequence reads TGTGCCAGCAGCTTGCCGCCAGCGGTCCAAGAGACCCAGTACTTC. The rearrangement combines TRBV12-1 with TRBJ2-5; the table's D call TRBD2 went unverified against the DNA. TRBV12-1 is assigned pseudogene status. There are 15 amino acids in the CDR3, from cysteine to phenylalanine inclusive. Of the read, only the CDR3 DNA is kept; its 45 bases are in frame from base 1.